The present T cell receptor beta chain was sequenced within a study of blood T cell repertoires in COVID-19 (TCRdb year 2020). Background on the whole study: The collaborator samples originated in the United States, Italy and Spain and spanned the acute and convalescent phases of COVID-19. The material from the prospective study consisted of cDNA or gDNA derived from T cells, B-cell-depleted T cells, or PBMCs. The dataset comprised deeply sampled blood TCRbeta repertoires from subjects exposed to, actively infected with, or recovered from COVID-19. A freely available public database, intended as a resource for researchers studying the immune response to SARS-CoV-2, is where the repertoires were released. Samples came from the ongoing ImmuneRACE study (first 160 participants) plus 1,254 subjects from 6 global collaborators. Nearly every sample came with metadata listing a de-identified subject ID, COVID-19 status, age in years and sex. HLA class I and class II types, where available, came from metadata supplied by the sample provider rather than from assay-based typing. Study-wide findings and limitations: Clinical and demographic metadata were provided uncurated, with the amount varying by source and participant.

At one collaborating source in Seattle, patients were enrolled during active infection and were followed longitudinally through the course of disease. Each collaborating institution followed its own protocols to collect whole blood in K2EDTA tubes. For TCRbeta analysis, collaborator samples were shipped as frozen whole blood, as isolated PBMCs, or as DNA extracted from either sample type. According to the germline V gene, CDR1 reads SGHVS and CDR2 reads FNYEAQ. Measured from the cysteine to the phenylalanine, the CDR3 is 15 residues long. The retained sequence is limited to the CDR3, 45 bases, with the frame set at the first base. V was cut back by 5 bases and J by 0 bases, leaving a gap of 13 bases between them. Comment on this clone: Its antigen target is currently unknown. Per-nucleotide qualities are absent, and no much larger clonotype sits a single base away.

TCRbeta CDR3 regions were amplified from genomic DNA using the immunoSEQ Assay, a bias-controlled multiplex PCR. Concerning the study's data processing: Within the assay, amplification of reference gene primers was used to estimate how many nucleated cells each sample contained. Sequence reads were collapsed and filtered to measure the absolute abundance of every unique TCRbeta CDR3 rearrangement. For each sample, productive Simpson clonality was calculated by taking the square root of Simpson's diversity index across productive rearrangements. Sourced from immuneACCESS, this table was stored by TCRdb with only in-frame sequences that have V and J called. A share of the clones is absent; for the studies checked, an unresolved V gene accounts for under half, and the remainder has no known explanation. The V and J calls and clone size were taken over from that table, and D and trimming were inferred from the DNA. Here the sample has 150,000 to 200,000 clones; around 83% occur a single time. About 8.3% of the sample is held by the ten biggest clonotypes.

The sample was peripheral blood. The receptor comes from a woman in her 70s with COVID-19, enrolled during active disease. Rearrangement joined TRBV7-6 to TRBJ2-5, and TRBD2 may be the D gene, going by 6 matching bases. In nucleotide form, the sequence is TGTGCCAGCAGCGCGTTAGCGGCAAACCAAGAGACCCAGTACTTC. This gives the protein CASSALAANQETQYF.